What follows describes a single T cell receptor beta chain. As yet, its antigen is unknown. This CDR3 comprises 17 residues. V dropped 1 base and J dropped 7; count of bases not matched to a gene: 7. Germline V gene sequence: CDR1 MGHRA, CDR2 YSYEKL. Profiled with immunoSEQ multiplex PCR; TCRdb holds only in-frame clones, not every one. The sample includes more than 400,000 clones, 92% of them seen just once. The source of the sample is a study of Ad26.COV2.S vaccination and SARS-CoV-2 variants. As for the study in general: The COV1001 Ad26.COV2.S trial arm included the donor.

Overall study findings and caveats: People who got the vaccine had more spike-specific TCR breadth than people who got placebo.

Treatment given: over 15 received Ad26.COV2.S at low or high dose, single or two shots; 5 received placebo; per-sample allocation not given. Day 63 following the first vaccine or placebo injection was when the samples were taken. The receptor comes from a person aged 18-60 years who received the Ad26.COV2.S COVID-19 vaccine or a placebo. The material was peripheral blood, obtained in a trial of Ad26.COV2.S vaccine versus placebo. The chain recombines TRBV4-1 with TRBJ2-2, with 12 bases lining up with TRBD2. The DNA of the CDR3 is TGCGCCAGCAGCCAAGTGGCTAGCGGGGGGGATTACGGGGAGCTGTTTTTT. Its translation: CASSQVASGGDYGELFF.